These T cell receptor beta chains were read from a single sample in a study of T cells after yellow fever vaccination. In TCRdb, the 5' RACE reads were re-called with MiXCR into one record per CDR3 protein. The sample includes some 200,000 distinct CDR3 sequences, approximately 9.9% of them seen just once. The sample in question was CD8+ T cells sorted from PBMCs, obtained 15 days after the yellow fever booster vaccination. The receptors derive from a man aged 18 to 29 who received the YFV17D yellow fever vaccine. Each CDR3 is given with its conserved first and last residue. A D gene is named only where the DNA matches it firmly. Clone size, where shown, is once, few, many, or a class for clones that have expanded.

clone size	V gene	J gene	D gene	CDR3 DNA	CDR3 protein
few	TRBV4-3	TRBJ2-7	TRBD1	TGCGCCAGCAGCCAAGATCAATTCCTCGGGACAGGGGTCTACGAGCAGTACTTC	CASSQDQFLGTGVYEQYF
few	TRBV7-9	TRBJ2-7	TRBD2	TGTGCCAGCAGAAAGTTAGCGGGGGGGCCCTACGAGCAGTACTTC	CASRKLAGGPYEQYF
once	TRBV12-3/TRBV12-4	TRBJ2-3	TRBD1	TGTGCCAGCGGTGTTACAGGGGGCTGGGGAGATACGCAGTATTTT	CASGVTGGWGDTQYF
NA	TRBV12-3/TRBV12-4	TRBJ2-1	NA	TGTGCCAGCAGTATGCTACAGGGTCATGAGCAGTTCTTC	CASSMLQGHEQFF
many	TRBV12-3/TRBV12-4	TRBJ2-3	TRBD2	TGTGCCAGCAGTGGACTAGGCACAGATACGCAGTATTTT	CASSGLGTDTQYF
NA	TRBV5-4	TRBJ1-1	NA	TGTGCCAGCAGCTTTGGGGACACCAATATTGAAGCTTTCTTT	CASSFGDTNIEAFF
few	TRBV9	TRBJ2-2	TRBD1	TGTGCCAGCAGCGTACCAGGACAGGGGCCCGACACCGGGGAGCTGTTTTTT	CASSVPGQGPDTGELFF
few	TRBV3-1	TRBJ1-1	NA	TGTGCCAGCAGCCGCGGCGGCCCTGAAGCTTTCTTT	CASSRGGPEAFF
few	TRBV29-1	TRBJ1-1	NA	TGCAGCGTTCATTTGACGAGCACTGAAGCTTTCTTT	CSVHLTSTEAFF
few	TRBV9	TRBJ2-7	TRBD2	TGTGCCAGCAGTCGGGGGGGGCGCAACGAGCAGTACTTC	CASSRGGRNEQYF
many	TRBV6-5	TRBJ2-5	TRBD2	TGTGCCAGCAGTTATAGCGGGGGTAGTGAGACCCAGTACTTC	CASSYSGGSETQYF
NA	TRBV12-3/TRBV12-4	TRBJ2-2	NA	TGTGCCAGCAGGATTCCCTGGGGGGCCGGGGAGCTGTTTTTT	CASRIPWGAGELFF
many	TRBV6-1	TRBJ2-4	NA	TGTGCCAGCAGTGAAAAGAAGGGGGGAGGATTGACCAAAAACATTCAGTACTTC	CASSEKKGGGLTKNIQYF
NA	TRBV7-6	TRBJ2-5	NA	TGTGCCAGCAGCAAAGGCCCGGGAAGCGAGACCCAGTACTTC	CASSKGPGSETQYF
NA	TRBV7-1	TRBJ2-3	NA	TGTGCCAGCAGCTCAGGGATCTCGGGAGATACGCAGTATTTT	CASSSGISGDTQYF
NA	TRBV20-1	TRBJ2-7	TRBD1	TGCAGTGCTACCTACCGGGACAGGGGGTCCGAGCAGTACTTC	CSATYRDRGSEQYF
NA	TRBV29-1	TRBJ2-3	TRBD1	TGCAGCGTTGAAGATATACTAGGCAAGAGGGGACAGGGGAGGGCAGATACGCAGTATTTT	CSVEDILGKRGQGRADTQYF
few	TRBV4-2	TRBJ1-1	NA	TGTGCCAGCAGCCAAGTCCCAGGACGAGGCACTGAAGCTTTCTTT	CASSQVPGRGTEAFF
few	TRBV2	TRBJ1-3	TRBD1	TGTGCCAGCATCAACAGGGGCTCTGGAAACACCATATATTTT	CASINRGSGNTIYF
few	TRBV29-1	TRBJ2-2	NA	TGCAGCGTTGAGAAGGGGGACACCGGGGAGCTGTTTTTT	CSVEKGDTGELFF
NA	TRBV19	TRBJ2-1	TRBD2	TGTGCCAGTAGCGGGGGGGCTCAACGATTTGAGCAGTTCTTC	CASSGGAQRFEQFF
few	TRBV5-4	TRBJ2-2	TRBD1	TGTGCCAGCAGCTCCGGGACAGACCCCACCGGGGAGCTGTTTTTT	CASSSGTDPTGELFF
NA	TRBV18	TRBJ1-1	TRBD1	TGTGCCAGCTCACGGGGGACAGGGGGCACTAACACTGAAGCTTTCTTT	CASSRGTGGTNTEAFF
NA	TRBV7-2	TRBJ2-1	NA	TGTGCCAGCAGCTTAGCTCTGGGCTCCTACAATGAGCAGTTCTTC	CASSLALGSYNEQFF
NA	TRBV7-9	TRBJ1-6	NA	TGTGCCAGCAGCACCCGGGCCCTTAATTCACCCCTCCACTTT	CASSTRALNSPLHF
NA	TRBV4-3	TRBJ2-2	TRBD2	TGCGCCAGCAGCCAACTACTAGCGGGTATAACAGCGGGGAACACCGGGGAGCTGTTTTTT	CASSQLLAGITAGNTGELFF
few	TRBV11-2	TRBJ2-3	TRBD1	TGTGCCAGCAGCCACGGGACAGGGGGCAGCACAGATACGCAGTATTTT	CASSHGTGGSTDTQYF
few	TRBV24-1	TRBJ2-5	TRBD2	TGTGCCACCAGGCGGGGGGTCCAAGAGACCCAGTACTTC	CATRRGVQETQYF
NA	TRBV3-1	TRBJ2-3	TRBD2	TGTGCCAGCAGCCAAGATAATGCACTAGCGGGGACAGATACGCAGTATTTT	CASSQDNALAGTDTQYF
few	TRBV19	TRBJ2-6	NA	TGTGCCAGTAGTAATGGTGGTGTCTCTGGGGCCAACGTCCTGACTTTC	CASSNGGVSGANVLTF
few	TRBV6-5	TRBJ2-7	NA	TGTGCCAGCAGTTACGTGAACCGGGCTCCCGGGGGCGAGCAGTACTTC	CASSYVNRAPGGEQYF
few	TRBV18	TRBJ2-3	NA	TGTGCCAGCTCACCTACCCCAGATACGCAGTATTTT	CASSPTPDTQYF
few	TRBV7-2	TRBJ2-5	TRBD2	TGTGCCAGCAGCTTAGCCCCTGCTAGCGGGGGGTACTTC	CASSLAPASGGYF
NA	TRBV7-2	TRBJ2-5	NA	TGTGCCAGCAGCTTCTGGGGGAACCAAGAGACCCAGTACTTC	CASSFWGNQETQYF
few	TRBV9	TRBJ2-1	NA	TGTGCCAGCAGCGATAGTGTTGAGCAGTTCTTC	CASSDSVEQFF
NA	TRBV9	TRBJ2-3	TRBD2	TGTGCCAGCAGCGTTGGAGCGGGGAGCACAGATACGCAGTATTTT	CASSVGAGSTDTQYF
few	TRBV5-1	TRBJ2-3	NA	TGCGCCAGCAGCTTCTTTAGAAGGGCGGATACGCAGTATTTT	CASSFFRRADTQYF
few	TRBV7-9	TRBJ2-5	NA	TGTGCCAGCAGCTCTAGCGAACAAGAGACCCAGTACTTC	CASSSSEQETQYF
many	TRBV29-1	TRBJ2-1	NA	TGCAGCGTTGATCTGGAGGGGGGGCCGGGTGATCAGCAGTTCTTC	CSVDLEGGPGDQQFF
NA	TRBV7-2	TRBJ2-7	TRBD1	TGTGCCAGCAGCTCCCCGGGACAGGGCTGGTATGAGCAGTACTTC	CASSSPGQGWYEQYF
NA	TRBV7-8	TRBJ2-1	TRBD2	TGTGCCAGCAGCCCCGGGATTCGGGGGGTGGGGCATGAGCAGTTCTTC	CASSPGIRGVGHEQFF
few	TRBV7-9	TRBJ2-5	TRBD2	TGTGCCAGCAGCTTAGTCCCGGGGGGTCCAGAGACCCAGTACTTC	CASSLVPGGPETQYF
NA	TRBV4-1	TRBJ2-5	TRBD2	TGCGCCAGCAGCCCCCGGGTAGCGGGGGCACAAGAGACCCAGCACTTC	CASSPRVAGAQETQHF
NA	TRBV6-1	TRBJ2-1	NA	TGTGCCAGCGCAGGACAGCCGGGAGGTAATGAGCAGTTCTTC	CASAGQPGGNEQFF
few	TRBV4-1	TRBJ2-7	TRBD1	TGCGCCAGCAGCTCAGGGACAGGGGATGAGCAGTACTTC	CASSSGTGDEQYF
few	TRBV9	TRBJ2-5	NA	TGTGCCAGCAGCGTAGGTGGTAGGGAAGAGACCCAGTACTTC	CASSVGGREETQYF
NA	TRBV4-3	TRBJ2-5	NA	TGCGCCAGCAGCCAAGATGGGGGGCAAGTGACCCAGTACTTC	CASSQDGGQVTQYF
many	TRBV7-6	TRBJ1-5	NA	TGTGCCAGCAGGCAGACTTGGGGTGGCAATCAGCCCCAGCATTTT	CASRQTWGGNQPQHF
few	TRBV10-3	TRBJ1-6	TRBD1	TGTGCCATCAGTACCGGGACAGATAATTCACCCCTCCACTTT	CAISTGTDNSPLHF
few	TRBV7-2	TRBJ2-3	NA	TGTGCCAGCAGCTTTTATCCCTCTAGCACAGATACGCAGTATTTT	CASSFYPSSTDTQYF